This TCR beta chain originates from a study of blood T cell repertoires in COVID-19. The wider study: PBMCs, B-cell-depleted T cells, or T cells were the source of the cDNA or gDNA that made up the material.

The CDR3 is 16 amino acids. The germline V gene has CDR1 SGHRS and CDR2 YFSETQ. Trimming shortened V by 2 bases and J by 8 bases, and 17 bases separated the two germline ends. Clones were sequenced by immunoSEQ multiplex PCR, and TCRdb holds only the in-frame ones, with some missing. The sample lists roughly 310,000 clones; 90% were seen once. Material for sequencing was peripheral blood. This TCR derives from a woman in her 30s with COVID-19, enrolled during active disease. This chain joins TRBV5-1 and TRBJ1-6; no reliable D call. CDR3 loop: CASSLRGPLGDSPLHF. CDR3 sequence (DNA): TGCGCCAGCAGCTTACGAGGGCCCCTTGGAGATTCACCCCTCCACTTT.